The present T cell receptor (beta chain) was sequenced within a study of blood T cells in healthy people across ages. Study-wide findings and caveats: The study found more naive CD4+ cells and higher diversity in long-lived than aged donors.

The CDR3 runs 12 residues. Germline V gene data show CDR1 as SGHAT and CDR2 as FQDESV (reference sequence). V dropped 3 bases and J dropped 9 bases, with 12 bases sitting between them. On this clonotype: Its antigen is not known.

With a J-beta primer mix and a sample-barcoded 5' primer, a second PCR ran roughly 7 to 11 cycles. TCRdb reprocessed the 5' RACE reads via MiXCR and lists one record per CDR3 protein. The repertoire holds around 800,000 distinct CDR3 sequences, with roughly 24% as singletons. These data also featured in a second study, about T cells of mothers and their children.

The V call is TRBV11-1, the J call TRBJ2-7, with D possibly being TRBD1 (6 bases). This receptor was obtained from a boy between 10 and 17 years old in good health. Material for sequencing was blood. The CDR3 loop is CASSFSGARQYF. Written as DNA, the CDR3 is TGTGCCAGCAGCTTTTCAGGGGCTCGGCAGTACTTC.